This entry is about one T cell receptor beta chain. Its antigen specificity is not known. No qualities accompany the bases; no much larger clone lies one base away. The immunoSEQ Assay, a bias-controlled multiplex PCR, was used to amplify TCRbeta CDR3 regions from genomic DNA. The published analysis was carried out like this. The number of nucleated cells in each sample was estimated by amplification of reference gene primers within the assay. To quantify the absolute abundance of each unique TCRbeta CDR3 rearrangement, sequence reads were collapsed and filtered. For each sample, productive Simpson clonality was calculated as the square root of Simpson's diversity index over productive rearrangements. TCRdb stores this immuneACCESS table with in-frame sequences only. Part of the clones is absent; in the studies checked, under half of the shortfall reflects unresolved V genes, and no reason is known for the rest. V and J calls and clone size are given by that table; D and trimming were obtained from the DNA. Within this sample are a few hundred thousand clones, with approximately 90% of them counted one time only. The top ten constitute under 2.5% of the sample.

Participants in the prospective study were enrolled through a virtual design, were aged 18 to 89 years, and lived in fewer than 30 United States geographic areas. In the prospective study, participants were assigned to cohorts based on the clinical history participants reported in a screening survey and a study questionnaire. In the prospective study, whole blood, serum and a nasopharyngeal or oropharyngeal swab were collected from each participant by mobile phlebotomists. Additional blood draws and questionnaires over an approximately two-month period could optionally be provided by prospective study participants. Blood samples from the prospective study were shipped frozen or at room temperature prior to DNA extraction. The CDR3 starts with the cysteine, ends with the phenylalanine, and has 13 residues. Just the 39-base CDR3 DNA is kept, in frame starting at base 1. V is pared back by 3 bases and J by 5 bases, with 10 bases lying between the germline termini. CDR1 and CDR2, per the germline V gene, are MDHEN and SYDVKM.

This sample is drawn from a study of blood T cell repertoires in COVID-19 (dated by TCRdb to between 2020 and 2021). Background for the entire study: For ImmuneRACE Cohort 3, a participant was defined as recovered based on two consecutive negative NP/OP PCR tests, clearance by a healthcare professional, or resolution of symptoms. Samples from collaborators originated in the United States, Italy and Spain and spanned both the acute and convalescent phases of COVID-19. The prospective study material was composed of cDNA or gDNA derived from T cells, B-cell-depleted T cells, or PBMCs. Deeply sampled blood TCRbeta repertoires from subjects exposed to, actively infected with, or recovered from COVID-19 were included in the dataset. The repertoires were made available in a free public database intended to serve as a resource for research on the immune response to SARS-CoV-2. Samples were obtained from the ongoing ImmuneRACE study (first 160 participants) and from some 1,200 subjects provided by 6 global collaborators. The sample metadata nearly always contained a de-identified subject ID, COVID-19 status, age in years and sex. Where HLA class I and class II types were available, the types were taken from metadata supplied by the sample provider, not from assay-based typing. The investigation overall reported the following: Clinical and demographic metadata were provided uncurated, with the amount varying by source and participant.

Sample: PBMCs or T cells enriched from blood (not recorded which). The rearranged segments are TRBV28 and TRBJ2-5; tentative D gene TRBD1, with 5 bases matching. This clonotype was sampled from a woman aged 60 to 75 in a cohort exposed to, infected with or recovered from COVID-19 (not recorded which). The CDR3 region: CASSLRTWETQYF. DNA sequence: TGTGCCAGCAGTTTGAGGACATGGGAGACCCAGTACTTC. Full variable domain (CDR3 extended with the reference TRBV28 and TRBJ2-5 proteins): DVKVTQSSRYLVKRTGEKVFLECVQDMDHENMFWYRQDPGLGLRLIYFSYDVKMKEKGDIPEGYSVSREKKERFSLILESASTNQTSMYLCASSLRTWETQYFGPGTRLLVL.